Sequencing of this T cell receptor (beta chain) was carried out in a study of CD8 T cells in Susac syndrome (dated by TCRdb to the late 2010s). Study-wide context: Repertoire sequencing was used to test whether CD8+ T cell activation and differentiation in Susac syndrome was antigen driven. Here is what the overall study found, with its caveats: The number of individuals in the TCR sequencing and HLA analysis was acknowledged as relatively small.

Taken from the germline V gene, the CDR1 and CDR2 loops are KGHSH and LQKENI. The CDR3 measures 17 amino acids from cysteine to phenylalanine. Only the CDR3 portion is preserved as DNA: 51 bases, with reading frame beginning at the first base. V is reduced by 4 bases and J by 1 base, leaving a spacing of 17 bases between them. With respect to this clonotype: What this receptor recognizes is not known. Base qualities are not provided; no much larger clone lies one nucleotide away.

Peripheral blood CD8+ and CD4+ T cells from healthy donors, Susac syndrome patients and multiple sclerosis patients were profiled using high-throughput TCR beta sequencing. The multiple sclerosis controls were treatment-naive patients who had stable or active relapsing-remitting disease and met the revised McDonald criteria. Bulk CD8+ and CD4+ T cells were purified by magnetic negative isolation, while CD8+ TEMRA cells were enriched using FACS. Blood was drawn into EDTA tubes, processed within 24 hours, and PBMCs were isolated by density gradient centrifugation. PBMCs intended for TCR sequencing were frozen in liquid nitrogen and were later thawed in a 37 degrees C water bath. Purity of sorted or isolated CD4+, CD8+ and CD8+ TEMRA cells was at least 90%. RNA was extracted using the RNeasy kit, and about 0.5 to 1 ug of the RNA was reverse transcribed with random hexamers. The immunoSEQ multiplex PCR assay, which covers 54 Vbeta and 13 Jbeta segments, was used to amplify TCR beta CDR3 regions. To correct PCR amplification bias, a synthetic template baseline was used for both primer optimization and computational correction. The published analysis was carried out like this. Reads were assigned to V, D and J genes according to IMGT and analyzed in immunoSEQ Analyzer, with only productive sequences retained. To calculate clonality, Shannon entropy was normalized by log2 of the number of productive unique sequences and then subtracted from one. Public and private clones were assessed among the 100 most prevalent clones of each patient and control. Clones were defined as Susac-specific if absent from the healthy and MS cohorts, from more than 900 published viral clones and from other ImmuneACCESS disease sequences. Using fastp at Q25 and MiXCR, TCRdb reprocessed the public reads and kept productive beta chains. Identical CDR3 protein sequences are pooled into one entry, listed with their most common genes and DNA. The V and J calls were not made by the authors but by TCRdb's processing. Recorded for this sample are more than 250,000 distinct CDR3 sequences; about 92% of them occurred a single time. The biggest ten clones account for 0.06% to 0.075% of the sample.

The receptor chain draws on TRBV18 and TRBJ2-1, with TRBD2 as a weak D call on 6 bases. The material sequenced was CD4+ T cells from PBMCs. The TCR originated in a human donor with multiple sclerosis. The nucleotides read TGTGCCAGCTCACTAGCGGCGCTACTCTCATCCTACAATGAGCAGTTCTTC. It is translated as CASSLAALLSSYNEQFF.